This record looks at one TCR beta chain sequence and its context. Clones were read by immunoSEQ multiplex PCR, and TCRdb kept only the in-frame ones, dropping some. Among more than 140,000 clones, about 90% were seen once, and the ten largest hold around 5%. These data come from a study of T cell responses to AZD1222 COVID-19 vaccine. Trimming took off 9 bases at V and 4 bases at J, with 15 bases between the two ends. The CDR3 is 13 amino acids. Germline V gives CDR1 SEHNR, CDR2 FQNEAQ (reference sequence). The rearrangement links TRBV7-9 to TRBJ1-1; D unclear. This TCR was recovered from an adult in good health. The sample was peripheral blood, taken on day 0 of AZD1222 vaccination. DNA of the CDR3: TGTGCCAGTGGACCTGTGGGGAGCACTGAAGCTTTCTTT. This gives the protein CASGPVGSTEAFF.